The entry below gives a single T cell receptor (beta chain) sequence along with its context. The data were produced by immunoSEQ multiplex PCR, yet TCRdb's version contains in-frame clones alone and is incomplete. The table records about 660,000 clones, around 89% of them present only once. This CDR3 comprises 14 residues. Trimming removed 0 bases from V and 5 bases from J; junction bases left unmatched: 2. Germline-derived CDR1 and CDR2 are SGHRS and YFSETQ. The data are from a study of shared T cell receptors in the human thymus. These data were also reused for a study on human thymus T cells. That investigation notes: Thymic tissue was derived from resections collected during corrective heart surgery. Thymic and blood repertoires appeared to display a bias in their usage of V and J genes.

Source material: thymocytes. The TCR sequence derives from a boy in the first two years of life with a congenital heart defect. The chain carries TRBV5-1 and TRBJ2-7, with 10 bases aligning to TRBD2. The DNA of the CDR3 is TGCGCCAGCAGCTTGGCTAGCGGGAGAAACGAGCAGTACTTC. It encodes CASSLASGRNEQYF.